The rows below give T cell receptor beta chains drawn from one sample of a study of cytomegalovirus exposure and HLA in healthy donors. The assay was immunoSEQ multiplex PCR, and TCRdb's table has in-frame clones only and misses some. Found here are roughly 200,000 clones, about 9% of them singletons; the top ten hold approximately 1.4%. The material sequenced was PBMCs. The origin of the receptors is a woman under 40 in good health and CMV-seropositive. CDR3s include the opening cysteine and the closing phenylalanine or tryptophan. A D gene is named only where the DNA matches it firmly. Size is stated for part of the rows, as once, few or many counts, or as a class when the clone is expanded.

J: TRBJ2-7
D: TRBD1
size: few
V: TRBV18
DNA: TGTGCCAGCTCACCACCGACAGGGATCTACGAGCAGTACTTC
CDR3: CASSPPTGIYEQYF

J: TRBJ1-2
D: -
size: -
V: TRBV6-1
DNA: TGTGCCAGCAGCACACAGGGTCGGGATGGCTACACCTTC
CDR3: CASSTQGRDGYTF

J: TRBJ2-7
D: TRBD2
size: few
V: TRBV10-1
DNA: TGCGCCAGCGGTAGCGGGAGGCCTCCCTACGAGCAGTACTTC
CDR3: CASGSGRPPYEQYF

J: TRBJ2-1
D: -
size: -
V: TRBV27
DNA: TGTGCCACCCAGGTAACCCGGGAAGGCAATGAGCAGTTCTTC
CDR3: CATQVTREGNEQFF

J: TRBJ2-7
D: TRBD1
size: -
V: TRBV2
DNA: TGTGCCAGCAACCGGGGGACAGGCCCCTACGAGCAGTACTTC
CDR3: CASNRGTGPYEQYF

J: TRBJ2-1
D: TRBD2
size: few
V: TRBV30
DNA: TGTGCCTGGAGGGTACGAACCTGGCTAGCGGAAAGCTACAATGAGCAGTTCTTC
CDR3: CAWRVRTWLAESYNEQFF

J: TRBJ2-2
D: -
size: few
V: TRBV29-1
DNA: TGCAGCGCCCAGGTACCCGGGGAGCTGTTTTTT
CDR3: CSAQVPGELFF

J: TRBJ2-7
D: TRBD1
size: -
V: TRBV5-8
DNA: TGTGCCAGCAGCTCCCGGACAGGTCAGGCCTACGAGCAGTACTTC
CDR3: CASSSRTGQAYEQYF

J: TRBJ2-5
D: TRBD2
size: -
V: TRBV18
DNA: TGTGCCAGCTCGGGAGGGATACCCCCTCAAGAGACCCAGTACTTC
CDR3: CASSGGIPPQETQYF

J: TRBJ1-1
D: TRBD1
size: few
V: TRBV18
DNA: TGTGCCAGCTCACCACAGGGGGCAGTGAACACTGAAGCTTTCTTT
CDR3: CASSPQGAVNTEAFF

J: TRBJ2-7
D: -
size: -
V: TRBV7-9
DNA: TGTGCCAGCAGCTTAAAACAGGGCTCCTACGAGCAGTACTTC
CDR3: CASSLKQGSYEQYF

J: TRBJ2-7
D: -
size: -
V: TRBV13
DNA: TGTGCCAGCAGCTTAGATCCTACCTACGAGCAGTACTTC
CDR3: CASSLDPTYEQYF

J: TRBJ2-7
D: -
size: -
V: TRBV6-5
DNA: TGTGCCAGCAGCCCACGACTGAGCGACTACGAGCAGTACTTC
CDR3: CASSPRLSDYEQYF

J: TRBJ2-5
D: TRBD1
size: few
V: TRBV2
DNA: TGTGCCAGCCTTCAGGGGGCGCAGAGGGAGACCCAGTACTTC
CDR3: CASLQGAQRETQYF

J: TRBJ1-3
D: -
size: few
V: TRBV7-9
DNA: TGTGCCAGCAGCCCAGTCTGGGGCAGCGCCGCTGGAAACACCATATATTTT
CDR3: CASSPVWGSAAGNTIYF

J: TRBJ1-4
D: TRBD1
size: few
V: TRBV4-1
DNA: TGCGCCAGCAGCCGGGACAGGGTTGGGACAACTAATGAAAAACTGTTTTTT
CDR3: CASSRDRVGTTNEKLFF

J: TRBJ2-1
D: TRBD1
size: -
V: TRBV6-5
DNA: TGTGCCAGCAGGTTACCGGGACAGGGCTACAGTGAGCAGTTCTTC
CDR3: CASRLPGQGYSEQFF

J: TRBJ2-7
D: TRBD1
size: few
V: TRBV4-1
DNA: TGCGCCAGCAGCCAGGCCGGGACAGGGGAAATTCGGGAGCAGTACTTC
CDR3: CASSQAGTGEIREQYF

J: TRBJ2-7
D: -
size: few
V: TRBV5-4
DNA: TGTGCCAGCAGCTTCAGGGTCGAGGACGAGCAGTACTTC
CDR3: CASSFRVEDEQYF

J: TRBJ2-2
D: TRBD2
size: -
V: TRBV5-1
DNA: TGCGCCAGCAGCTCACCGGGACTAGCGGGAGGCACCGGGGAGCTGTTTTTT
CDR3: CASSSPGLAGGTGELFF

J: TRBJ2-5
D: -
size: few
V: TRBV7-8
DNA: TGTGCCAGCAGCCCCACAGGAGCATTCCAAGAGACCCAGTACTTC
CDR3: CASSPTGAFQETQYF

J: TRBJ2-7
D: -
size: few
V: TRBV7-3
DNA: TGTGCCAGCAGCTACGGAGACGACTACGAGCAGTACTTC
CDR3: CASSYGDDYEQYF

J: TRBJ1-4
D: TRBD1
size: -
V: TRBV5-4
DNA: TGTGCCAGCAGCTTGGACAGGGGCCTCCTTAATGAAAAACTGTTTTTT
CDR3: CASSLDRGLLNEKLFF

J: TRBJ2-7
D: -
size: -
V: TRBV4-1
DNA: TGCGCCAGCAGCCAAACAGCTGGACGGGGAGTTTACGAGCAGTACTTC
CDR3: CASSQTAGRGVYEQYF

J: TRBJ1-1
D: -
size: -
V: TRBV19
DNA: TGTGCCAGTAGTATAGACGCATACCGGGACACTGAAGCTTTCTTT
CDR3: CASSIDAYRDTEAFF

J: TRBJ2-7
D: TRBD2
size: few
V: TRBV5-1
DNA: TGCGCCAGCAGCCGGACTAGCGGGGCTGAGCAGTACTTC
CDR3: CASSRTSGAEQYF

J: TRBJ1-2
D: TRBD1
size: -
V: TRBV7-2
DNA: TGTGCCAGCAGCTTAGGACAGGGGCGGACGAGTAGAGATGGCTACACCTTC
CDR3: CASSLGQGRTSRDGYTF

J: TRBJ2-5
D: -
size: -
V: TRBV11-1
DNA: TGTGCCAGCAGGCCCCCGGGACAAGAGACCCAGTACTTC
CDR3: CASRPPGQETQYF

J: TRBJ2-5
D: -
size: -
V: TRBV7-3
DNA: TGTGCCAGCAGCCCCTTTGGGGGGAGGGAGACCCAGTACTTC
CDR3: CASSPFGGRETQYF

J: TRBJ1-5
D: -
size: -
V: TRBV19
DNA: TGTGCCAGTAGTATAGCCTTGGAAAGGGGTCGTCAGCCCCAGCATTTT
CDR3: CASSIALERGRQPQHF

J: TRBJ1-1
D: -
size: few
V: TRBV6-1
DNA: TGTGCCAGCAGTGAAAGGCAGGGGCTTAAGACTTTCTTT
CDR3: CASSERQGLKTFF

J: TRBJ2-6
D: -
size: -
V: TRBV29-1
DNA: TGCAGCGTTGAAGAGGGGGCTACTGGGGCCAACGTCCTGACTTTC
CDR3: CSVEEGATGANVLTF

J: TRBJ1-3
D: -
size: -
V: TRBV6-1
DNA: TGTGCCAGCAGTGAAGGAATGGGGGCAGGGGGAAACACCATATATTTT
CDR3: CASSEGMGAGGNTIYF

J: TRBJ1-1
D: TRBD1
size: -
V: TRBV10-1
DNA: TGCGCCAGCAGTGGACAGGGGGAAAGGACTGAAGCTTTCTTT
CDR3: CASSGQGERTEAFF

J: TRBJ2-7
D: -
size: few
V: TRBV2
DNA: TGTGCCAGCAGTATACAGGGGGGGTCCTACGAGCAGTACTTC
CDR3: CASSIQGGSYEQYF

J: TRBJ1-1
D: -
size: -
V: TRBV19
DNA: TGTGCCAGTACTACGACAGGATCCATGAACACTGAAGCTTTCTTT
CDR3: CASTTTGSMNTEAFF

J: TRBJ1-1
D: -
size: few
V: TRBV29-1
DNA: TGCAGCGTTGGGCAGGGCGGGGTGAACACTGAAGCTTTCTTT
CDR3: CSVGQGGVNTEAFF

J: TRBJ2-1
D: -
size: -
V: TRBV5-1
DNA: TGCGCCAGCAGCTTAAGAGGAGCCGGGGATGAGCAGTTCTTC
CDR3: CASSLRGAGDEQFF

J: TRBJ1-3
D: -
size: few
V: TRBV9
DNA: TGTGCCAGCAGCGTGGCAGGGGAGCCCCTCTCTGGAAACACCATATATTTT
CDR3: CASSVAGEPLSGNTIYF

J: TRBJ1-1
D: -
size: few
V: TRBV11-2
DNA: TGTGCCAGCAGCTTTGGCAGGGAGAACACTGAAGCTTTCTTT
CDR3: CASSFGRENTEAFF

J: TRBJ1-3
D: -
size: few
V: TRBV12-5
DNA: TGTGCTAGTGGTCCTCAGTTCTCTGGAAACACCATATATTTT
CDR3: CASGPQFSGNTIYF

J: TRBJ2-7
D: TRBD1
size: -
V: TRBV27
DNA: TGTGCCAGCTTTCGAGAGGGACAGGGGTTCTACGAGCAGTACTTC
CDR3: CASFREGQGFYEQYF

J: TRBJ2-5
D: TRBD2
size: -
V: TRBV5-1
DNA: TGCGCCAGCAGGGGAGAGTCTAGCGGGAGGTCGGAGACCCAGTACTTC
CDR3: CASRGESSGRSETQYF

J: TRBJ2-5
D: -
size: few
V: TRBV28
DNA: TGTGCCAGCAGTTTTTTGGGGAGTCCAGAGACCCAGTACTTC
CDR3: CASSFLGSPETQYF

J: TRBJ2-1
D: -
size: -
V: TRBV5-1
DNA: TGCGCCAGCAGCCCCGAGGGCAACAATGAGCAGTTCTTC
CDR3: CASSPEGNNEQFF

J: TRBJ2-7
D: TRBD1
size: -
V: TRBV7-2
DNA: TGTGCCAGCAGCCTAGGGACAGCCTACGAGCAGTACTTC
CDR3: CASSLGTAYEQYF

J: TRBJ2-7
D: TRBD1
size: few
V: TRBV6-5
DNA: TGTGCCATCGGCCCTCCGGGACAGCTAACCTACGAGCAGTACTTC
CDR3: CAIGPPGQLTYEQYF

J: TRBJ1-5
D: TRBD1
size: few
V: TRBV18
DNA: TGTGCCAGCTGGCGACAGGGGGCGCTGAATCAGCCCCAGCATTTT
CDR3: CASWRQGALNQPQHF

J: TRBJ2-5
D: -
size: few
V: TRBV7-2
DNA: TGTGCCAGCAGCTTAGGTGGAGGGGGCCCTGGGGGGACCCAGTACTTC
CDR3: CASSLGGGGPGGTQYF

J: TRBJ2-1
D: TRBD1
size: -
V: TRBV5-6
DNA: TGTGCCAGCAGGACCGGGACAGGGGGCGTAAGAGCCCAGTTCTTC
CDR3: CASRTGTGGVRAQFF

J: TRBJ2-2
D: TRBD2
size: few
V: TRBV5-4
DNA: TGTGCCAGCAGCTCCCGACTAGCGGGAGCCCCCGGCACCGGGGAGCTGTTTTTT
CDR3: CASSSRLAGAPGTGELFF

J: TRBJ2-7
D: -
size: few
V: TRBV7-8
DNA: TGTGCCAGCAGCACCACCTCGGGACAAAGGGTCTACGAGCAGTACTTC
CDR3: CASSTTSGQRVYEQYF

J: TRBJ2-7
D: TRBD2
size: few
V: TRBV7-2
DNA: TGTGCCAGCAGCTTTGAAGCTAGCGGGAAATACGAGCAGTACTTC
CDR3: CASSFEASGKYEQYF

J: TRBJ2-3
D: -
size: -
V: TRBV30
DNA: TGTGCCTGGAGTGTACAAACAGATACGCAGTATTTT
CDR3: CAWSVQTDTQYF

J: TRBJ2-3
D: TRBD1
size: -
V: TRBV29-1
DNA: TGCAGCGTGGGGACACAGGGGGCGGCAGATACGCAGTATTTT
CDR3: CSVGTQGAADTQYF